This T cell receptor (beta chain) was identified during a study of identical twins (dated by TCRdb to 2016 to 2017). About the investigation overall: TCR alpha and beta repertoires from monozygotic twins, unrelated adults of various ages and cord blood were deep-sequenced to test whether fetal clonotypes persist. Replicate twin experiments were performed at different times using different library preparation protocols to rule out contamination. Study-level results and caveats: Because the same donors could not be followed over many years, the conclusions relied on cross-sectional statistical analysis. Zero-insertion analyses could be partly confounded by invariant T cells such as MAIT and iNKT, though diverse VJ usage argued against such confounding for most clonotypes. Fewer insertions were carried by abundant cord blood beta clonotypes; a weaker similar trend was observed in young adult naive repertoires, while no such trend was observed in memory repertoires. Compared with coincidental sharing between unrelated individuals, an excess of low generation-probability sequences was observed among out-of-frame TCR alpha sequences shared between twins. In monozygotic twins, out-of-frame TCR alpha sharing was systematically underestimated by recombination models, although the models agreed with sharing between unrelated individuals. A weaker excess of twin sharing was found in beta out-of-frame sequences because the signal-to-noise ratio was lowered by fewer shared sequences.

Libraries were constructed by 5' RACE. The instrument was an Illumina HiSeq 2000. A universal primer binding site was introduced by template switching, and a unique molecular identifier was present in the final cDNA, enabling accurate counting of TCR cDNA molecules. First-strand cDNA for TCR alpha and beta chains was synthesized from specific primers in the conserved constant-segment region. To control for contamination, every cDNA library was double barcoded, receiving both a SMART-Mk sample barcode and Illumina barcodes. TruSeq adapter sequences along with Illumina sample barcodes were introduced in two successive PCR steps. TCR alpha and beta cDNA libraries were sequenced on the Illumina HiSeq platform with custom primers. The authors' pipeline ran thus. Raw reads were processed with MiGEC to extract unique molecular identifiers, and MiXCR was used to determine CDR3 positions. Recombination models were inferred per individual with the repgenHMM and IGoR tools using an EM algorithm. Shared clonotypes were analyzed with the tcR package in R, and sharing was normalized by the product of cloneset sizes. Out-of-frame nonproductive sequences were analyzed to study raw recombination free of thymic and clonal selection effects. Using fastp trimming at Q25 and MiXCR clonotype assembly, TCRdb reanalyzed the public sequencing data and kept in-frame beta chains. CDR3 protein duplicates are merged, each entry listing the most common genes and DNA. The V and J calls and clone size are TCRdb's, not the authors'. The sample data list around 1.7 million distinct CDR3 sequences, and less than 35% of these were observed just once. In total, the top ten clones hold about 0.27% of the sample.

CDR1 SEHNR and CDR2 FQNEAQ are derived from the germline V gene (reference sequence). Trimming costs V 6 bases and J 1 base, and their ends lie 21 bases apart. The CDR3 goes from the cysteine to the phenylalanine over 17 residues. Solely the CDR3 DNA is kept, with 51 bases framed from the first base. All donors were healthy Caucasians. The sample holds a few counts of this clonotype. It lacks a known antigen. No much larger clone exists at a distance of one base, and base qualities are not known. The source of this sequence is a newborn girl in good health. The sample comprised cord blood. This chain is built from TRBV7-9 and TRBJ1-1, with the identity of the D gene unclear. The DNA sequence is as follows: TGTGCCAGCAGGGGCATATTGGGTCTCACCTCGAACACTGAAGCTTTCTTT. Translated, this is CASRGILGLTSNTEAFF.